This paragraph reports one T cell receptor beta chain. As originally analysed: Nucleated cell counts were estimated from reference gene primer amplification. This table comes from immunoSEQ multiplex PCR, and its TCRdb copy is limited to in-frame clones, with some not included. That table gives V, J and clone size, and the DNA gave D and trimming. The sample has approximately 170,000 clones; about 85% are singletons. Adults between about 18 and 89 years of age took part from some 25 US areas. Cohort assignment relied on participant-reported clinical history. Two negative PCRs, clearance, or symptom resolution had been documented for recovered Cohort 3 donors. This record comes from a study of blood T cell repertoires in COVID-19. Between the trimmed V and J ends, which lost 4 bases and 2 bases, there was a span of 9 bases. Germline CDR1 SGHDT, CDR2 YYEEEE. The CDR3 length is 14 residues.

The TCR was taken from a woman aged 45-65 years who had recovered from COVID-19. V usage is TRBV5-6 and J usage is TRBJ1-4, with D tentatively TRBD1 (6 bases). Sequencing input: PBMCs or T cells enriched from blood (not recorded which). The CDR3 reads CASSTDRTNEKLFF. DNA of the CDR3: TGTGCCAGCAGCACCGACAGGACTAATGAAAAACTGTTTTTT. The full variable domain, in which reference TRBV5-6 and TRBJ1-4 provide the parts outside the CDR3, is DAGVTQSPTHLIKTRGQQVTLRCSPKSGHDTVSWYQQALGQGPQFIFQYYEEEERQRGNFPDRFSGHQFPNYSSELNVNALLLGDSALYLCASSTDRTNEKLFFGSGTQLSVL.